These 25 T cell receptor beta chains were sequenced from one sample in a study of blood T cell repertoires in COVID-19. Profiled with immunoSEQ multiplex PCR; TCRdb holds only in-frame clones, not every one. Among about 68,000 clones, roughly 90% were seen once, and the ten largest hold about 8.1%. The sample comprised peripheral blood. These receptors all stem from a man under 40 with acute or convalescent COVID-19.

This clone was picked up a small number of times. The CDR3 nucleotides are TGTGCCAGCAGTCTAGCGGGAGCTAGCGAGCAGTACTTC. As protein: CASSLAGASEQYF. The V and J genes are TRBV2 and TRBJ2-7, with TRBD2 matching 10 bases. J was trimmed by 6 bases and V by 5 bases; bases with no gene match: 4. Germline V lookup: CDR1 SNHLY, CDR2 FYNNEI. The CDR3 length is 13 residues. Looking up the rest from reference TRBV2 and TRBJ2-7 gives the full variable domain: EPEVTQTPSHQVTQMGQEVILRCVPISNHLYFYWYRQILGQKVEFLVSFYNNEISEKSEIFDDQFSVERPDGSNFTLKIRSTKLEDSAMYFCASSLAGASEQYFGPGTRLTVT.

V is TRBV27 and J is TRBJ1-5, with D uncertain. Trimming took off 2 bases at V and 4 bases at J, with 6 bases between the two ends. The CDR3 has 13 residues. CDR1 is MNHEY and CDR2 is SMNVEV in the germline V gene (reference sequence). CDR3 region: CASSLGPNQPQHF. CDR3 DNA sequence: TGTGCCAGCAGTTTAGGCCCAAATCAGCCCCAGCATTTT.

This clone occurred once. This chain uses TRBV5-1 with TRBJ1-2, with 7 positions matching TRBD1. The CDR3 covers 15 residues. V shed 1 base, J shed 7 bases, and the junction held 10 bases outside the gene matches. CDR1 and CDR2 (germline): SGHRS, YFSETQ. The CDR3 spells CASSLTGDLGLGYTF. The CDR3, as DNA: TGCGCCAGCAGCTTGACAGGGGATCTAGGGCTTGGCTACACCTTC.

V is TRBV10-2 and J is TRBJ2-7; tentative D call: TRBD2 (5 bases). The V end was cut by 2 bases, the J end by 7 bases, with 15 bases between. CDR3 length: 14 amino acids. CDR1 and CDR2 (germline): WSHSY, SAAADI. CDR3 in DNA: TGCGCCAGCAGTGAGGCCGGGGAAGGTACGGAGCAGTACTTC. Translating it yields CASSEAGEGTEQYF.

This chain links TRBV10-3 with TRBJ1-5, with 8 bases identical to TRBD1. The V gene end was trimmed by 10 bases and the J gene end by 4 bases; junction bases not matched to a gene: 6. The CDR3 is made up of 13 amino acids. Germline V gene lookup returns CDR1 ENHRY and CDR2 SYGVKD. The CDR3 sequence is CATRGLLNQPQHF. The DNA of the CDR3 is TGTGCCACCAGGGGGCTGCTGAATCAGCCCCAGCATTTT.

The chain employs TRBV2 and TRBJ2-1; 9 nucleotides line up with TRBD2. The CDR3 extends over 14 amino acids. V gave up 6 bases and J gave up 8 bases; unmatched junction bases: 8. Germline CDR1 SNHLY, CDR2 FYNNEI. CDR3 residues: CASRIAGESHEQFF. CDR3 nucleotide sequence: TGTGCCAGCAGAATAGCGGGAGAGTCCCATGAGCAGTTCTTC.

V gene TRBV7-2 combines with J gene TRBJ2-2; D might be TRBD1 (5 bases). Trimming took 3 bases from V and 5 from J, leaving 10 bases between them. The CDR3 is made up of 14 amino acids. CDR1 and CDR2 (germline): SGHTA, FQGNSA. CDR3 coding DNA: TGTGCCAGCAGCTTGTCAGGGTGGACCGGGGAGCTGTTTTTT. It specifies CASSLSGWTGELFF.

In this sample, this clone turned up once. This chain links TRBV21-1 with TRBJ2-2; the DNA was not used to check the table's D call, TRBD2. TRBV21-1 constitutes a pseudogene. The CDR3 length is 16 residues. The CDR3 DNA follows: TGTGCCAGCAGCCCCCCTAATGGACTAGTCTCCGGGGAGCTGTTTTTT. This encodes CASSPPNGLVSGELFF.

This rearrangement joins TRBV4-3 to TRBJ2-1, with 7 bases matching TRBD2. The germline CDR1 and CDR2 sequences are LGHNA and YSLEER. V gave up 4 bases and J gave up 10 bases; unmatched junction bases: 10. The CDR3 covers 14 residues. CDR3 nucleotide sequence: TGCGCCAGCAGCCCCTTCGGCGGGGGAGACGAGCAGTTCTTC. It encodes CASSPFGGGDEQFF.

The CDR3 sequence is CASSARGNPNYGYTF. CDR3 DNA: TGTGCCAGCAGCGCGAGGGGGAACCCTAACTATGGCTACACCTTC. The chain couples TRBV7-8 to TRBJ1-2, with a possible D match to TRBD1 (6 bases). Germline loops: CDR1 SGHVS, CDR2 FQNEAQ. The CDR3 runs to 15 residues. V lost 5 bases and J 0 bases, leaving 13 bases between the germline ends. The variable domain in full, with the rest retrieved from reference TRBV7-8 and TRBJ1-2, is GAGVSQSPRYKVAKRGQDVALRCDPISGHVSLFWYQQALGQGPEFLTYFQNEAQLDKSGLPSDRFFAERPEGSVSTLKIQRTQQEDSAVYLCASSARGNPNYGYTFGSGTRLTVV.

The chain links TRBV28 to TRBJ1-5, with D uncertain. V lost 5 bases, J lost 6 bases, and 11 bases lay in between. The CDR3 is 13 residues long. Germline V lookup: CDR1 MDHEN, CDR2 SYDVKM. CDR3 DNA: TGTGCCAGCAGTCCGACTGCGGGTCAGCCCCAGCATTTT. Its protein product is CASSPTAGQPQHF. Variable domain in full (rest from reference TRBV28 and TRBJ1-5): DVKVTQSSRYLVKRTGEKVFLECVQDMDHENMFWYRQDPGLGLRLIYFSYDVKMKEKGDIPEGYSVSREKKERFSLILESASTNQTSMYLCASSPTAGQPQHFGDGTRLSIL.

The gene calls are TRBV5-4 and TRBJ1-1; D not resolved. CDR1 is SGHNT and CDR2 is YYREEE in the germline V gene (reference sequence). This CDR3 is 16 amino acids long. Trimming cost V 0 bases and J 4 bases, with 16 bases left between them. The CDR3 loop is CASSLDRPRYTTEAFF. The CDR3 coding sequence is TGTGCCAGCAGCTTGGATCGGCCCAGGTATACCACTGAAGCTTTCTTT.

This sequence joins TRBV5-4 and TRBJ1-2, with D possibly being TRBD1 (5 bases). Germline values: CDR1 SGHNT, CDR2 YYREEE (reference sequence). The V end lost 0 bases, the J end lost 6 bases, and 12 bases lay between the germline ends. CDR3 size: 14 residues. This CDR3 reads CASSLVGAGNGYTF. The CDR3 DNA reads TGTGCCAGCAGCTTGGTCGGGGCGGGGAATGGCTACACCTTC.

This clone was seen only a few times. V gene TRBV28 combines with J gene TRBJ1-6; 9 positions agree with TRBD1. CDR1 is MDHEN and CDR2 is SYDVKM in the germline V gene. V was clipped by 6 bases and J by 8 bases; unmatched bases: 5. The CDR3 is 14 amino acids. The CDR3 region is CASRGGTGHSPLHF. In nucleotides, the CDR3 is TGTGCCAGCAGGGGGGGGACAGGGCATTCACCCCTCCACTTT.

V usage is TRBV10-1 and J usage is TRBJ2-4, with 7 bases lining up with TRBD2. CDR3 length equals 16 residues. V lost 0 bases, J lost 4 bases, and 6 bases stayed unmatched. Germline-derived CDR1 and CDR2 are WNHNN and SYGVQD (reference sequence). The CDR3 reads CASSESGPGGKNIQYF. In nucleotides, the CDR3 is TGCGCCAGCAGTGAGTCAGGACCGGGAGGTAAAAACATTCAGTACTTC.

J is TRBJ2-2 and V is TRBV7-9, with D hard to call. V lost 2 bases, J lost 2 bases, and 6 bases lay in between. The CDR3 covers 14 residues. The germline V gene encodes CDR1 SEHNR and CDR2 FQNEAQ (reference sequence). As DNA, the CDR3 is TGTGCCAGCAGCTTACTAGTTAACACCGGGGAGCTGTTTTTT. This sequence encodes CASSLLVNTGELFF. Using reference TRBV7-9 and TRBJ2-2 for the parts outside the CDR3, the full variable domain is DTGVSQNPRHKITKRGQNVTFRCDPISEHNRLYWYRQTLGQGPEFLTYFQNEAQLEKSRLLSDRFSAERPKGSFSTLEIQRTEQGDSAMYLCASSLLVNTGELFFGEGSRLTVL.

V and J are TRBV28 and TRBJ2-7; 10 positions match TRBD2. This CDR3 has 13 residues. Trimming took 6 bases from V and 6 from J; bases not matched to a gene: 5. The V gene's germline CDR1 is MDHEN and CDR2 SYDVKM. This CDR3 reads CASRAGGPLEQYF. As DNA, the CDR3 is TGTGCCAGCAGAGCGGGAGGGCCTCTCGAGCAGTACTTC.

The chain recombines TRBV28 with TRBJ2-1, with 8 bases that match TRBD2. This CDR3 contains 14 residues. In germline, CDR1 is MDHEN, CDR2 SYDVKM. V was pared by 6 bases and J by 5 bases, with 6 bases of the junction left unmatched. CDR3 sequence (DNA): TGTGCCAGCAGAAGGGGGACTAGTAACAATGAGCAGTTCTTC. It encodes CASRRGTSNNEQFF. The complete variable domain, with remaining parts taken from reference TRBV28 and TRBJ2-1, reads DVKVTQSSRYLVKRTGEKVFLECVQDMDHENMFWYRQDPGLGLRLIYFSYDVKMKEKGDIPEGYSVSREKKERFSLILESASTNQTSMYLCASRRGTSNNEQFFGPGTRLTVL.

The chain joins TRBV21-1 to TRBJ2-7; the table assigns TRBD2, which was not confirmed against the DNA. TRBV21-1 is a pseudogene locus. The CDR3 contains 17 residues. The CDR3 DNA sequence: TGTGCCAGCAGCAAAGAGGGGGGGGGCAGAAACAACTACGAGCAGTACTTC. It is translated as CASSKEGGGRNNYEQYF.

The chain uses TRBV27 and TRBJ1-1; a weak D match, TRBD1 (6 bases). V lost 6 bases, J lost 5 bases, and 13 bases lay in between. Germline CDR1 MNHEY, CDR2 SMNVEV (reference sequence). This CDR3 spans 13 amino acids. The CDR3 loop reads CASSPLTGTEAFF. The CDR3 DNA is TGTGCCAGCAGCCCCCTAACAGGGACTGAAGCTTTCTTT.

This chain links TRBV3-1 (or the pseudogene TRBV3-2) with TRBJ2-1; possible D gene TRBD1, 7 bases. This CDR3 is 17 amino acids long. V lost 3 bases and J lost 0, with 15 bases in between. Germline V lookup: CDR1 LGHDT, CDR2 YNNKEL (reference sequence). The chain's CDR3 is CASSHRGATSSYNEQFF. CDR3 in DNA: TGTGCCAGCAGCCACAGGGGGGCGACTAGCTCCTACAATGAGCAGTTCTTC.

The chain uses TRBV11-2 and TRBJ2-4, with TRBD2 matching over 9 bases. V trimming: 3 bases; J trimming: 6 bases; junction bases outside the gene matches: 15. The CDR3 is made up of 18 amino acids. Per the germline V gene, CDR1 is SGHAT and CDR2 is FQNNGV. As DNA, the CDR3 is TGTGCCAGCAGCTTCGTCCCGGGACTAGCCAGCTCGGGAAACATTCAGTACTTC. This translates into CASSFVPGLASSGNIQYF. The whole variable domain, remainder taken from reference TRBV11-2 and TRBJ2-4, is EAGVAQSPRYKIIEKRQSVAFWCNPISGHATLYWYQQILGQGPKLLIQFQNNGVVDDSQLPKDRFSAERLKGVDSTLKIQPAKLEDSAVYLCASSFVPGLASSGNIQYFGAGTRLSVL.

The CDR3 reads CASSPWTGTVLETQYF. CDR3 bases: TGTGCCAGCAGCCCGTGGACAGGGACAGTTCTGGAGACCCAGTACTTC. V usage is TRBV14 and J usage is TRBJ2-5; 8 nucleotides align to TRBD1. The germline V gene has CDR1 SGHDN and CDR2 FVKESK. V lost 4 bases, J lost 5 bases, and 12 bases stayed unmatched. The CDR3 covers 16 residues.

The rearrangement joins TRBV28 to TRBJ2-1; 8 nucleotides align to TRBD1. The germline gives CDR1 MDHEN, CDR2 SYDVKM. The CDR3 has 14 residues. Unmatched junction bases numbered 5, after V lost 2 bases and J lost 8 bases. In nucleotides, the CDR3 is TGTGCCAGCAGTTTACAGGGGGCGCGCGATGAGCAGTTCTTC. Translating it yields CASSLQGARDEQFF.

The chain uses TRBV4-1 and TRBJ2-2; TRBD2 matches 11 bases. Germline-derived CDR1 and CDR2 are MGHRA and YSYEKL. The CDR3 spans 19 residues. Trimming cost V 1 base and J 2 bases; bases outside gene matches: 9. The CDR3 nucleotides are TGCGCCAGCAGCCAAGGGATAGTCACTAGCGGGAGTAACACCGGGGAGCTGTTTTTT. Translation: CASSQGIVTSGSNTGELFF.